The clone carrying this T cell receptor beta chain has more than one count but fewer than ten. The antigen remains undetermined. The data stem from a study of T-cell memory formation after mild COVID-19. The study, taken as a whole, reports: Pre-infection memory carried some responding clones, suggesting that cross-reactive memory joined. Contracting clones from day 15 to 85 showed balanced CD4/CD8; later expanders favored CD4+. Most CD4+ clones that shrank were in CM and EM, while CD8+ ones turned up in EMRA.

There are 18 residues in the CDR3. After removal of 0 bases from V and 6 bases from J, the junction contained 13 bases not matched to a gene. Per the germline V gene, CDR1 is DFQATT and CDR2 is SNEGSKA (reference sequence). From the 5' RACE reads, TCRdb called clonotypes with MiXCR, one entry per CDR3 protein. The sample holds about 390,000 distinct CDR3 sequences, roughly 21% seen once. The source of this sequence is an adult woman who had mild COVID-19 (a few samples of this study predate the infection). Cell type and time point are not known. The chain uses TRBV20-1 and TRBJ2-2; 10 bases align to TRBD2. The specimen was PBMCs or a T cell subset sorted from them (not recorded which). The chain's CDR3 is CSARDLASGRGIAGELFF. In DNA form, the CDR3 reads TGCAGTGCTAGAGATCTAGCTAGCGGGAGAGGGATCGCCGGGGAGCTGTTTTTT.